The clone carrying this T cell receptor beta chain was found once. The target antigen is unknown. This sample is drawn from a study of cytomegalovirus exposure and HLA in healthy donors. Overall study context: In terms of ancestry, the Caucasian-associated cluster contained roughly 80% of the approximately 400 genotyped donors.

CDR1 SGDLS and CDR2 YYNGEE come from the germline V gene. Trimming at V came to 4 bases and at J to 2 bases, leaving 10 bases not matched to a gene. The CDR3 length is 16 residues. Notes on the study in general: TCR sequences were mostly rare, though some public TCRs occurred in many donors. In vitro assays verified that three CMV-associated chains recognized CMV antigens specifically. Altogether, 164 TCR beta chains were recorded as cytomegalovirus-associated.

PCR involved 60 Vbeta and 13 Jbeta primers. Sequencing used immunoSEQ multiplex PCR; TCRdb keeps in-frame clones, though not all of them. Of 180,000 or so clones listed, 70% to 90% were seen once; the top ten hold approximately 8.5%. What was sequenced was PBMCs. The chain links TRBV9 to TRBJ2-7, with 9 bases fitting TRBD1. The sequence was collected from a man aged 18-30 years in good health and CMV-seropositive. CDR3 in DNA: TGTGCCAGCAGCCCCCGAGGACAGGGGTTGACCTACGAGCAGTACTTC. Its translation is CASSPRGQGLTYEQYF.